These 5 T cell receptor beta chains came from one sample sequenced in a study of OX40 agonist ivuxolimab in advanced cancers. Using immunoSEQ multiplex PCR, the repertoire was profiled, and TCRdb retains in-frame clones only, with some absent. This table holds nearly 80,000 clones, more than 80% found once. The sample here was CD4+ or CD8+ T cells sorted from blood, taken in a trial of the OX40 agonist ivuxolimab. The source of these receptors is an adult with an advanced solid tumor such as melanoma, head and neck, liver or kidney cancer.

This chain uses TRBV6-6 with TRBJ2-7; D is undetermined. Between the trimmed V and J ends, which lost 6 bases and 2 bases, there was a span of 5 bases. CDR1 MNHNY and CDR2 SVGAGI come from the germline V gene (reference sequence). CDR3 size: 11 residues. The CDR3 sequence is CASRNAYEQYV. CDR3 nucleotides: TGTGCCAGCAGAAATGCCTACGAGCAGTACGTC.

This clone was counted only a few times. The J gene is TRBJ1-5, the V gene TRBV6-1; D is unresolved. Germline CDR1 MNHNS, CDR2 SASEGT. V lost 6 bases to trimming and J lost 7 bases, with 10 bases between them. The CDR3 is 12 residues long. As DNA, the CDR3 is TGTGCCAGCAGGACGGGGAACCAGCCCCAGCATTTT. As protein: CASRTGNQPQHF.

The chain uses TRBV11-2 and TRBJ1-2; possibly TRBD1 for D (5 bases). The CDR3 consists of 14 residues. Germline-derived CDR1 and CDR2 are SGHAT and FQNNGV. The V gene lost 4 bases and the J gene lost 8 bases, with 17 bases spanning the gap. The CDR3 sequence: CASSSRRDLGGYTF. The CDR3 region has the DNA TGTGCCAGCAGCTCACGCCGGGACCTGGGGGGCTACACCTTC.

This clone was seen just once. This chain connects TRBV5-6 to TRBJ1-2, with a weak D call TRBD1 (5 bases). Germline-derived CDR1 and CDR2 are SGHDT and YYEEEE. V lost 0 bases to trimming and J lost 8 bases, with 14 bases between them. The CDR3 is 14 amino acids. In DNA, the CDR3 is TGTGCCAGCAGCTTGGTGGGACTAGTTTCGGGCTACACCTTC. It is translated as CASSLVGLVSGYTF.

The chain employs TRBV7-9 and TRBJ2-2; D may match TRBD1 or TRBD2 (7 bases each). Trimming shortened V by 6 bases and J by 3 bases, and 14 bases separated the two germline ends. From germline, CDR1 is SEHNR and CDR2 FQNEAQ (reference sequence). The CDR3 has 15 amino acids. CDR3 in amino acids: CASRPQGRDTGELFF. DNA of the CDR3: TGTGCCAGCAGGCCACAGGGGAGGGACACCGGGGAGCTGTTTTTT. Supplemented by reference TRBV7-9 and TRBJ2-2, the full variable domain reads DTGVSQNPRHKITKRGQNVTFRCDPISEHNRLYWYRQTLGQGPEFLTYFQNEAQLEKSRLLSDRFSAERPKGSFSTLEIQRTEQGDSAMYLCASRPQGRDTGELFFGEGSRLTVL.